This T cell receptor (beta chain) appears in the sequencing data of a study of cytomegalovirus exposure and HLA in healthy donors. Across the study: Among some 400 genotyped donors, roughly 80% fell in the Caucasian-associated ancestry cluster.

With respect to this clone: As yet, its antigen is unknown.

Points from the study as a whole: There were some public TCRs occurring in many donors, but most TCR sequences were rare.

Primers for the PCR totalled 60 Vbeta and 13 Jbeta. Data came from immunoSEQ multiplex PCR; TCRdb stores just in-frame clones and leaves some out. Among 160,000 or so clones listed, around 76% were seen once. There are 18 residues in the CDR3. Per the germline V gene, CDR1 is SGDLS and CDR2 is YYNGEE. Trimming shortened V by 1 base and J by 1 base, and 20 bases separated the two germline ends. The rearrangement joins TRBV9 to TRBJ1-2; D not certain. This receptor was identified in a man aged 35-49 years in good health and CMV-seronegative. What was sequenced was PBMCs. The CDR3 sequence is CASSVKPIARTLNYGYTF. Here the CDR3 DNA reads TGTGCCAGCAGCGTAAAACCCATAGCACGAACCCTTAACTATGGCTACACCTTC.